A single sample is the source of the 8 T cell receptor beta chains below, sequenced in a study of human T cells and chemical hapten exposure. TCRdb itself ran the RACE reads through MiXCR, one entry per CDR3 protein. Of 55,000 to 80,000 distinct CDR3 sequences in the sample, approximately 10% were seen once. The time point denotes: patch test 3, about 24 weeks after DPC sensitization. As for treatment: therapeutic diphenylcyclopropenone sensitization with weekly scalp DPC. The sequencing here drew on whole blood, taken in connection with sensitization to the hapten diphenylcyclopropenone (DPC). Receptors were obtained from a woman aged 25 to 39 with alopecia areata. Some clones in this sample may be carry-over from other donors' samples.

The gene calls are TRBV7-3 and TRBJ2-3, with D possibly being TRBD1 or TRBD2 (7 bases each). From germline, CDR1 is SGHTA and CDR2 FQGTGA. The CDR3 runs to 19 residues. Trimming shortened V by 0 bases and J by 4 bases, and 23 bases separated the two germline ends. CDR3 amino acids: CASSLTFREGRQGADTQYF. The DNA for the CDR3 is TGTGCCAGCAGCTTAACGTTCAGGGAGGGGCGACAGGGCGCAGATACGCAGTATTTT.

This clonotype was counted ten times or more. The chain's CDR3 is CASSVAGTGQPQHF. Here the CDR3 DNA reads TGTGCCAGCAGTGTCGCGGGAACAGGGCAGCCCCAGCATTTT. J is TRBJ1-5 and V is TRBV6-1; weak D call: TRBD1 (6 bases). The CDR3 extends over 14 amino acids. Trimming took off 4 bases at V and 7 bases at J, with 14 bases between the two ends. CDR1 is MNHNS and CDR2 is SASEGT in the germline V gene.

Many counts were recorded for this clonotype. The rearrangement links TRBV21-1 to TRBJ2-4; the table's D call, TRBD1, has no DNA check behind it. TRBV21-1 is labeled a pseudogene. This CDR3 is 19 amino acids long. The CDR3 DNA reads TGTGCCAGCAGCACCCCGGCCGGGACAGGGGGCATAGCCAAAAACATTCAGTACTTC. It translates to CASSTPAGTGGIAKNIQYF.

The V call is TRBV11-2, the J call TRBJ2-2, with TRBD1 matching over 8 bases. This CDR3 comprises 15 residues. V was pared by 10 bases and J by 5 bases, with 12 bases of the junction left unmatched. The germline V gene encodes CDR1 SGHAT and CDR2 FQNNGV. The CDR3 DNA is TGTGCCACCCGACTGGGCAGGGGGCTTACCGGGGAGCTGTTTTTT. Protein: CATRLGRGLTGELFF.

This chain links TRBV18 with TRBJ2-2; 9 bases fit TRBD1. Germline V CDR1 and CDR2: KGHSH, LQKENI. The CDR3 has 14 amino acids. V was clipped by 6 bases and J by 4 bases; unmatched bases: 3. The chain's CDR3 is CASSRDRATGELFF. The CDR3 nucleotides are TGTGCCAGCTCGCGGGACAGGGCCACCGGGGAGCTGTTTTTT.

The rearrangement links TRBV18 to TRBJ2-2; 10 nucleotides match TRBD1. The J segment lost 4 bases and the V segment lost 2 bases, leaving 4 bases of the junction unmatched. The CDR3 loop spans 16 amino acids. Germline V lookup: CDR1 KGHSH, CDR2 LQKENI. The CDR3 loop is CASSPGDRGRTGELFF. DNA of the CDR3: TGTGCCAGCTCACCAGGGGACAGGGGACGCACCGGGGAGCTGTTTTTT.

This chain links TRBV7-9 with TRBJ2-1; 10 bases fit TRBD1. There are 15 residues in the CDR3. The V gene's germline CDR1 is SEHNR and CDR2 FQNEAQ (reference sequence). J gave up 5 bases and V 4 bases, and 5 bases lay outside the gene matches. CDR3 loop: CASSSRDRGDNEQFF. The CDR3, as DNA: TGTGCCAGCAGCTCAAGGGACAGGGGCGACAATGAGCAGTTCTTC.

This chain uses TRBV4-2 with TRBJ1-2; the D gene is possibly TRBD1 (6 bases). This CDR3 contains 13 residues. V dropped 10 bases and J dropped 4 bases, with 16 bases sitting between them. The germline V gene has CDR1 LGHNA and CDR2 YNFKEQ. CDR3 protein: CATYNRAGYGYTF. CDR3 nucleotide sequence: TGTGCCACATACAACAGGGCGGGCTATGGCTACACCTTC.